This T cell receptor (beta chain) was identified during a study of blood T cells in healthy people across ages. This CDR3 is 16 amino acids long. The V gene's germline CDR1 is MGHRA and CDR2 YSYEKL. This clonotype was seen just once. A read error may produce the germline difference seen at one junction end. A sample-barcoded 5' primer and a J-beta primer mix were used in a second PCR of about 7 to 12 cycles. The template-switch adaptor was a 5' adaptor with 12 random nucleotides. It tagged each cDNA molecule. TCRdb re-called the 5' RACE reads with MiXCR, one entry per CDR3 protein. The sample includes over a million distinct CDR3 sequences, 40% to 45% of them seen just once.

The sequence derives from a woman younger than 30 in good health. The rearrangement uses TRBV4-1 and TRBJ2-4, with 7 bases identical to TRBD1. The specimen sequenced was blood. This CDR3 is CASSQLTTGVENTQYF. CDR3 coding DNA: TGCGCCAGCAGCCAACTAACTACAGGGGTGGAAAACACTCAGTACTTC.